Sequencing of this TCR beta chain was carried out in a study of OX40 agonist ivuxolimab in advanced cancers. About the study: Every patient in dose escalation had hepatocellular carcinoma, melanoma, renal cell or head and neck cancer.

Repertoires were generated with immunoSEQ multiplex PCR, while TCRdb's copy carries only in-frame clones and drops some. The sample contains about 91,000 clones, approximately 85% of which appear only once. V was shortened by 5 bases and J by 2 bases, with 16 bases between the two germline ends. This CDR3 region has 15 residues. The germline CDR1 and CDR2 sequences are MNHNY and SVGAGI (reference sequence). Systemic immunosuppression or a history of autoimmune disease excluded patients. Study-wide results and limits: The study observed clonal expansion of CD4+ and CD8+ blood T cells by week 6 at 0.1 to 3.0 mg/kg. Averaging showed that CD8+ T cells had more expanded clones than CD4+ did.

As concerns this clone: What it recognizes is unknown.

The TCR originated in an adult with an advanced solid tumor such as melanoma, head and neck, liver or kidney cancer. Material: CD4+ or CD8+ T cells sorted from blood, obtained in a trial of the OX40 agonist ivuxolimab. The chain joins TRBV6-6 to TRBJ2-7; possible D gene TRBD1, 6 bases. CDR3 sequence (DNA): TGTGCCAGCAGTCAGAGAACAGGGTCCACCTACGAGCAGTACTTC. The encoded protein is CASSQRTGSTYEQYF.